The text below deals with one T cell receptor beta chain. Its antigen is still unknown. Produced via immunoSEQ multiplex PCR; TCRdb's table is partial and in-frame only. The sample has approximately 24,000 clones; 88% are singletons. The data originate from a study of T cell responses to AZD1222 COVID-19 vaccine. Study-wide results and caveats: Targets within unmutated variant regions were reportedly found for nearly half of spike-specific TCRs. Repertoires were collected only later (after the peak T cell response had occurred). Donor demographics were predominantly white British with a female majority; clonal diversity may be underestimated.

Germline V gives CDR1 SGHDT, CDR2 YYEEEE. Trimming cost V 1 base and J 8 bases, with 18 bases left between them. This CDR3 region has 15 residues. The chain uses TRBV5-6 and TRBJ1-2; D gene unclear. The receptor's source is an adult who received the AZD1222 COVID-19 vaccine. The sample in question was peripheral blood, obtained 28 days after the second AZD1222 dose. This chain's CDR3 is CASSLRRIGPDGYTF. CDR3 DNA sequence: TGTGCCAGCAGCTTGCGTAGAATAGGTCCAGACGGCTACACCTTC.